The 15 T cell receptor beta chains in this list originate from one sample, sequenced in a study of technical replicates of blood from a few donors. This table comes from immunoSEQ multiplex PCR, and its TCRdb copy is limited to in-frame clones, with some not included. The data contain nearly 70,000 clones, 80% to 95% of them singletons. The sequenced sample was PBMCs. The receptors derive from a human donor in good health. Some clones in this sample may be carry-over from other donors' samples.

The CDR3 is CASRSIGQSNTGELFF. DNA for the CDR3: TGCGCCAGCAGATCCATAGGACAGTCGAACACCGGGGAGCTGTTTTTT. The V and J genes are TRBV5-1 and TRBJ2-2; tentative D call: TRBD1 (6 bases). Trimming shortened V by 5 bases and J by 0 bases, and 14 bases separated the two germline ends. The CDR3 sequence is 16 residues long. Germline CDR1 reads SGHRS; CDR2 reads YFSETQ.

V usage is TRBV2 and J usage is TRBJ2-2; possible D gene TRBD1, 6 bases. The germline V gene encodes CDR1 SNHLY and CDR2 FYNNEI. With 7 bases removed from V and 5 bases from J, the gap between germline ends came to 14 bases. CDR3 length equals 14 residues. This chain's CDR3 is CASTRTEGTGELFF. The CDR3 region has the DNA TGTGCCAGCACCCGGACAGAGGGGACCGGGGAGCTGTTTTTT.

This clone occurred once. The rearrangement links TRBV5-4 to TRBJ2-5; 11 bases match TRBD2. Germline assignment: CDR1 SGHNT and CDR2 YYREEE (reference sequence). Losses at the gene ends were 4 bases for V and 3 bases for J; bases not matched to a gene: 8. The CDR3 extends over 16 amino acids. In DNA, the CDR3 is TGTGCCAGCAGCGGACTTTCGACTAGCGGGGAAGAGACCCAGTACTTC. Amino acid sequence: CASSGLSTSGEETQYF.

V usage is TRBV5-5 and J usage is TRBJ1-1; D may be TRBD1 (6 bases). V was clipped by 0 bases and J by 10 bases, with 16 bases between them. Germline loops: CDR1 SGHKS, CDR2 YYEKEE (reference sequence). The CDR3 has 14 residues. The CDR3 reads CASSLVTQGSGAFF. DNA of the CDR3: TGTGCCAGCAGCTTGGTGACCCAGGGGAGCGGAGCTTTCTTT.

CDR3 loop: CASSPGLAGGPPDTQYF. CDR3 coding DNA: TGTGCCAGCAGCCCCGGACTAGCGGGAGGGCCCCCAGATACGCAGTATTTT. J is TRBJ2-3 and V is TRBV7-9, with 15 positions matching TRBD2. CDR1 SEHNR and CDR2 FQNEAQ come from the germline V gene (reference sequence). The CDR3 runs 17 residues. Unmatched junction bases numbered 7, after V lost 5 bases and J lost 4 bases. Full variable domain (rest looked up from reference TRBV7-9 and TRBJ2-3): DTGVSQNPRHKITKRGQNVTFRCDPISEHNRLYWYRQTLGQGPEFLTYFQNEAQLEKSRLLSDRFSAERPKGSFSTLEIQRTEQGDSAMYLCASSPGLAGGPPDTQYFGPGTRLTVL.

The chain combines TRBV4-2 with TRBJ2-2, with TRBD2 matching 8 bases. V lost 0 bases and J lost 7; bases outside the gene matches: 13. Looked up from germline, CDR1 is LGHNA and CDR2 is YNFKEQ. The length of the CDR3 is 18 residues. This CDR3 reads CASSQDPQTSDLSGELFF. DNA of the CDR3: TGTGCCAGCAGCCAAGATCCCCAGACTAGCGATTTAAGCGGGGAGCTGTTTTTT.

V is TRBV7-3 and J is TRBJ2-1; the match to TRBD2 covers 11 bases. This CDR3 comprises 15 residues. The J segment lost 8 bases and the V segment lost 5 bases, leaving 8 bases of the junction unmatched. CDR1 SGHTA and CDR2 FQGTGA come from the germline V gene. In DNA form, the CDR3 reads TGTGCCAGCAGCACCGGACTAGCGGGTAGCCATGAGCAGTTCTTC. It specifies CASSTGLAGSHEQFF.

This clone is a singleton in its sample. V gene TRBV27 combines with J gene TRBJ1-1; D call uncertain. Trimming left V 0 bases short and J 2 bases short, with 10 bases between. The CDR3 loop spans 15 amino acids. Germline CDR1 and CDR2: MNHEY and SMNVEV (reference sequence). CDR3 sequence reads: CASSLSSYRNTEAFF. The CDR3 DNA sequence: TGTGCCAGCAGTTTATCGAGCTACCGTAACACTGAAGCTTTCTTT.

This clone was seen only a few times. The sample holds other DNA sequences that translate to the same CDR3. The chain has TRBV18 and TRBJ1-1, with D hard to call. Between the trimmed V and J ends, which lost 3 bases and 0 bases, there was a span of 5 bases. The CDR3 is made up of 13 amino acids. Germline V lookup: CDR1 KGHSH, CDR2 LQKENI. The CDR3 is CASSPGMNTEAFF. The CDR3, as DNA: TGTGCCAGCTCACCTGGCATGAACACTGAAGCTTTCTTT. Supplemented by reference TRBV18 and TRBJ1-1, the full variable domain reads NAGVMQNPRHLVRRRGQEARLRCSPMKGHSHVYWYRQLPEEGLKFMVYLQKENIIDESGMPKERFSAEFPKEGPSILRIQQVVRGDSAAYFCASSPGMNTEAFFGQGTRLTVV.

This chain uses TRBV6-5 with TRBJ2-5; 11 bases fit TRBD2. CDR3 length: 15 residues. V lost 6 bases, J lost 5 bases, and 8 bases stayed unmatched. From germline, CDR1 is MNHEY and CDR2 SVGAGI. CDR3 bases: TGTGCCAGCAGCCGAGCGGCTAGCGGGGGGGAGACCCAGTACTTC. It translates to CASSRAASGGETQYF.

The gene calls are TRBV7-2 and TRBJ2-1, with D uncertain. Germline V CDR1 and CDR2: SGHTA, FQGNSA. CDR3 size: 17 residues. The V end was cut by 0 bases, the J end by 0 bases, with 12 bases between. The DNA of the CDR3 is TGTGCCAGCAGCTTAGCACCGGTACAGTACTCCTACAATGAGCAGTTCTTC. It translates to CASSLAPVQYSYNEQFF.

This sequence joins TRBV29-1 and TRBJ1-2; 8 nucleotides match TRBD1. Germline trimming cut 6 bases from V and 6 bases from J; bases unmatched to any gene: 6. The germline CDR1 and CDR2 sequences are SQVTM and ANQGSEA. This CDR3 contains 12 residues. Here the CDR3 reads CSVTGQGNGYTF. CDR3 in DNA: TGCAGCGTGACCGGACAGGGTAATGGCTACACCTTC.

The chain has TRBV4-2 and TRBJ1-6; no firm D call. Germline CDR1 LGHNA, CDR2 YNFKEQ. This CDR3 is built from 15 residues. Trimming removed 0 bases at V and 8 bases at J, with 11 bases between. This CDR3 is CASSQDTGMDSPLHF. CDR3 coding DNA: TGTGCCAGCAGCCAAGACACGGGGATGGATTCACCCCTCCACTTT.

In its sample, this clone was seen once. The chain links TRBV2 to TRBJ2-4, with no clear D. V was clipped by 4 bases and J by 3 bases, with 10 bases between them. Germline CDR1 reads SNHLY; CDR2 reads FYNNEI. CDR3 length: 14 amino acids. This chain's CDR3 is CASSGFLVKNIQYF. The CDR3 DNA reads TGTGCCAGCAGTGGTTTTCTTGTCAAAAACATTCAGTACTTC.

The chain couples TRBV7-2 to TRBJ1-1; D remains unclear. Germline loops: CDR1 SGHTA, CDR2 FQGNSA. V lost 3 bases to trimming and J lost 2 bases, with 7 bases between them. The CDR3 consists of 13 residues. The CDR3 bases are TGTGCCAGCAGCTTTAACAGAAACACTGAAGCTTTCTTT. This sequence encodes CASSFNRNTEAFF.